These 31 T cell receptor beta chains share one sample of origin, sequenced in a study of shared clonotypes between healthy human individuals (dated by TCRdb to 2020 to 2022). Receptor libraries were prepared by the immunoSEQ multiplex PCR assay. Not all clones reach the TCRdb copy of this immuneACCESS table, which keeps in-frame sequences only. Checked studies attribute under half of the gap to unresolved V genes and leave the rest unexplained. For this sample the table gives 550,000 to 850,000 clones, of which roughly 70% were detected only once. The ten largest make up 1.5% to 2% of the sample. Sequencing was done on a sample of memory CD4+ T cells sorted from blood. The intended sense of this specimen's cell subset or site label: CD45RA-negative fraction. These receptors were collected from a woman between 25 and 40 years old in good health.

The chain uses TRBV15 and TRBJ1-4, with D unclear. The CDR3 extends over 15 amino acids. Per the germline V gene, CDR1 is LNHNV and CDR2 is YYDKDF (reference sequence). The V end lost 5 bases, the J end lost 3 bases, and 13 bases lay between the germline ends. The CDR3 protein is CATSPSGSANEKLFF. For the CDR3, the DNA is TGTGCCACCAGCCCCTCGGGGTCGGCTAATGAAAAACTGTTTTTT.

The CDR3 loop is CASSRQGVDGQPQHF. In DNA, the CDR3 is TGTGCCAGCAGCCGGCAGGGGGTGGACGGTCAGCCCCAGCATTTT. This chain links TRBV5-5 with TRBJ1-5; 7 nucleotides align to TRBD1. There are 15 residues in the CDR3. V shed 4 bases, J shed 6 bases, and the junction held 10 bases outside the gene matches. From germline, CDR1 is SGHKS and CDR2 YYEKEE (reference sequence).

The rearrangement uses TRBV28 and TRBJ1-5; D is possibly TRBD1 (6 bases). This CDR3 is built from 15 residues. Germline lookup yields CDR1 MDHEN and CDR2 SYDVKM. V was pared by 6 bases and J by 3 bases, with 15 bases between. As DNA, the CDR3 is TGTGCCAGCAGACCTTCAGGGGCTTTCAATCAGCCCCAGCATTTT. Protein sequence: CASRPSGAFNQPQHF. Supplemented by reference TRBV28 and TRBJ1-5, the full variable domain reads DVKVTQSSRYLVKRTGEKVFLECVQDMDHENMFWYRQDPGLGLRLIYFSYDVKMKEKGDIPEGYSVSREKKERFSLILESASTNQTSMYLCASRPSGAFNQPQHFGDGTRLSIL.

The V gene is TRBV7-6, the J gene TRBJ2-7, with 8 bases that match TRBD2. The CDR3 has 17 amino acids. V shed 5 bases and J 0 bases; nucleotides not matched to a gene: 12. The V gene's germline CDR1 is SGHVS and CDR2 FNYEAQ. The CDR3 region has the DNA TGTGCCAGCAGCAAAGAGTCCACTAGCGGAGCCTCCTACGAGCAGTACTTC. Translated, it gives CASSKESTSGASYEQYF.

CDR3 coding DNA: TGTGCCAGTACCTCCGGGACAGGCTACAATGAGCAGTTCTTC. Translation: CASTSGTGYNEQFF. The chain uses TRBV19 and TRBJ2-1; 8 bases are a match to TRBD1. V was clipped by 7 bases and J by 3 bases; unmatched bases: 5. The CDR3 runs 14 residues. Germline V lookup: CDR1 LNHDA, CDR2 SQIVND (reference sequence).

This clone showed up just once. The chain couples TRBV6-6 to TRBJ1-3; no definite D call. Germline loops: CDR1 MNHNY, CDR2 SVGAGI (reference sequence). The CDR3 has 15 residues. Deletions cut 0 bases from V and 4 bases from J, with 10 bases between. This chain's CDR3 is CASSYSGREGNTIYF. For the CDR3, the DNA is TGTGCCAGCAGTTACTCTGGGCGAGAGGGAAACACCATATATTTT.

The chain joins TRBV30 to TRBJ2-5; 10 bases match TRBD2. The CDR3 is made up of 15 amino acids. J gave up 4 bases and V 1 base, and 6 bases lay outside the gene matches. CDR1 and CDR2 (germline): GTSNPN, SVGIG (reference sequence). The CDR3 protein is CAWSEAGGRGETQYF. The DNA for the CDR3 is TGTGCCTGGAGTGAAGCGGGAGGGAGGGGAGAGACCCAGTACTTC. The complete variable domain, with remaining parts taken from reference TRBV30 and TRBJ2-5, reads SQTIHQWPATLVQPVGSPLSLECTVEGTSNPNLYWYRQAAGRGLQLLFYSVGIGQISSEVPQNLSASRPQDRQFILSSKKLLLSDSGFYLCAWSEAGGRGETQYFGPGTRLLVL.

The chain carries TRBV2 and TRBJ2-7, with D unresolved. V gave up 5 bases and J gave up 0 bases, with 11 bases separating them. The length of the CDR3 is 14 residues. CDR1 SNHLY and CDR2 FYNNEI come from the germline V gene. Here the CDR3 reads CASSLPGTSYEQYF. The CDR3, as DNA: TGTGCCAGCAGTCTGCCGGGCACCTCCTACGAGCAGTACTTC.

The chain has TRBV28 and TRBJ2-1, with D tentatively TRBD2 (5 bases). The CDR3 covers 15 residues. Germline assignment: CDR1 MDHEN and CDR2 SYDVKM. Trimming shortened V by 3 bases and J by 2 bases, and 11 bases separated the two germline ends. The CDR3 coding sequence is TGTGCCAGCAGTTTCTTTAGCGTAGCCTACAATGAGCAGTTCTTC. Its protein is CASSFFSVAYNEQFF.

The rearrangement joins TRBV6-5 to TRBJ1-6; 8 nucleotides align to TRBD1. CDR1 and CDR2 (germline): MNHEY, SVGAGI. The V gene end was trimmed by 2 bases and the J gene end by 9 bases; junction bases not matched to a gene: 3. The CDR3 totals 14 residues. CDR3 DNA: TGTGCCAGCAGTTACGGGACAGGAGTTTCACCCCTCCACTTT. Translated, it gives CASSYGTGVSPLHF.

This chain connects TRBV29-1 to TRBJ2-3; TRBD2 aligns across 14 bases. CDR1 is SQVTM and CDR2 is ANQGSEA in the germline V gene. The ends lost 7 bases at V and 3 bases at J; junction bases unmatched: 6. CDR3 length: 15 amino acids. The CDR3: CSASGTSGSTDTQYF. CDR3 in DNA: TGCAGCGCTTCCGGGACTAGCGGGAGTACAGATACGCAGTATTTT.

This CDR3 is CASSYTPPGLAGEQFF. CDR3 in DNA: TGTGCCAGCAGTTACACCCCTCCAGGACTAGCGGGAGAGCAGTTCTTC. The chain couples TRBV6-5 to TRBJ2-1; the match to TRBD2 covers 12 bases. Trimming took 2 bases from V and 10 from J; bases not matched to a gene: 9. This CDR3 spans 16 amino acids. CDR1 MNHEY and CDR2 SVGAGI come from the germline V gene.

In its sample, this clone was seen a few times. V and J are TRBV7-2 and TRBJ1-2; tentatively, D is TRBD1 (6 bases). The germline gives CDR1 SGHTA, CDR2 FQGNSA. V gave up 4 bases and J gave up 7 bases, with 13 bases separating them. The CDR3 contains 13 residues. CDR3 bases: TGTGCCAGCAGCTCAACAGGGTATCGTGGCTACACCTTC. Encoded protein: CASSSTGYRGYTF.

Concerning this clone itself: One base separates it from a far larger clone, so it is likely a read error. Other DNA sequences in this specimen translate into the identical CDR3. For the CDR3, the DNA is TGTGCCAGTAGTATTCAGGGCGGGGCCGTTCACGAGCAGTACTTC. Its protein product is CASSIQGGAVHEQYF. This chain uses TRBV19 with TRBJ2-7, with D maybe TRBD2 (6 bases). The V end lost 3 bases, the J end lost 5 bases, and 17 bases lay between the germline ends. This CDR3 region has 15 residues. Per germline, CDR1 LNHDA and CDR2 SQIVND (reference sequence).

The chain carries TRBV7-3 and TRBJ2-7; no clear D. The V gene lost 5 bases and the J gene lost 4 bases, with 15 bases spanning the gap. The CDR3 runs 14 residues. The germline CDR1 and CDR2 sequences are SGHTA and FQGTGA. Here the CDR3 reads CASSRGDTLYEQYF. Written as DNA, the CDR3 is TGTGCCAGCAGCCGCGGTGACACCTTATACGAGCAGTACTTC.

The chain combines TRBV28 with TRBJ2-7; D is undetermined. Trimming shortened V by 7 bases and J by 0 bases, and 16 bases separated the two germline ends. The CDR3 extends over 15 amino acids. Germline V gene sequence: CDR1 MDHEN, CDR2 SYDVKM. CDR3 bases: TGTGCCAGCACCTCTTGGACGTCTAGCTCCTACGAGCAGTACTTC. This codes for CASTSWTSSSYEQYF.

This chain connects TRBV5-1 to TRBJ2-5; a possible D gene is TRBD1 (5 bases). The CDR3 has 15 residues. The V end lost 0 bases, the J end lost 5 bases, and 14 bases lay between the germline ends. In germline, CDR1 is SGHRS, CDR2 YFSETQ. CDR3 residues: CASSLEDRYWETQYF. In DNA form, the CDR3 reads TGCGCCAGCAGCTTGGAAGACAGATATTGGGAGACCCAGTACTTC.

This chain joins TRBV30 and TRBJ1-1; D is uncertain. The CDR3 loop spans 13 amino acids. The V gene's germline CDR1 is GTSNPN and CDR2 SVGIG (reference sequence). V lost 4 bases and J 1 base, leaving 10 bases between the germline ends. This chain's CDR3 is CAWMQQTNTEAFF. The CDR3 DNA reads as TGTGCCTGGATGCAGCAGACGAACACTGAAGCTTTCTTT.

The rearrangement joins TRBV7-8 to TRBJ1-5, with a weak D call TRBD1 (5 bases). The CDR3 extends over 15 amino acids. The germline gives CDR1 SGHVS, CDR2 FQNEAQ. The V gene lost 0 bases and the J gene lost 7 bases, with 13 bases spanning the gap. In DNA, the CDR3 is TGTGCCAGCAGCTTAGCAGGGGCGGTTAGGCAGCCCCAGCATTTT. The encoded protein is CASSLAGAVRQPQHF.

Only a few counts were recorded for this clone. The chain links TRBV28 to TRBJ1-5; D is perhaps TRBD1 (6 bases). CDR1 is MDHEN, CDR2 SYDVKM, per germline. Trimming took 9 bases from V and 0 from J, leaving 15 bases between them. There are 15 residues in the CDR3. CDR3 loop: CASYDGQYSNQPQHF. The CDR3 nucleotides are TGTGCCAGTTATGACGGACAGTATAGCAATCAGCCCCAGCATTTT.

The gene calls are TRBV5-6 and TRBJ2-3; D call uncertain. CDR3 length: 14 amino acids. V lost 0 bases and J lost 3, with 8 bases in between. CDR1 and CDR2 (germline): SGHDT, YYEEEE. CDR3 DNA sequence: TGTGCCAGCAGCTTGGGGAAGATAACAGATACGCAGTATTTT. Its translation: CASSLGKITDTQYF.

V and J are TRBV11-1 and TRBJ2-2; D is perhaps TRBD1 (7 bases). The CDR3 is made up of 18 amino acids. Trimming pared 3 bases from V and 6 bases from J, leaving 23 bases between. Per the germline V gene, CDR1 is SGHAT and CDR2 is FQDESV (reference sequence). CDR3 bases: TGTGCCAGCAGCTTGCGACAGGGCGGGATCCTCGGAGCCGGGGAGCTGTTTTTT. Translation gives CASSLRQGGILGAGELFF. Full variable domain (rest looked up from reference TRBV11-1 and TRBJ2-2): EAEVAQSPRYKITEKSQAVAFWCDPISGHATLYWYRQILGQGPELLVQFQDESVVDDSQLPKDRFSAERLKGVDSTLKIQPAELGDSAMYLCASSLRQGGILGAGELFFGEGSRLTVL.

V is TRBV11-2 and J is TRBJ1-4; D is ambiguous. Germline values: CDR1 SGHAT, CDR2 FQNNGV. V dropped 4 bases and J dropped 7 bases, with 4 bases sitting between them. The CDR3 spans 11 residues. The CDR3 spells CASSSSEKLFF. As DNA, the CDR3 is TGTGCCAGCAGCTCTAGTGAAAAACTGTTTTTT.

In this sample, this clone turned up once. This chain connects TRBV7-2 to TRBJ2-5, with TRBD2 matching 9 bases. CDR3 length equals 18 residues. Germline V lookup: CDR1 SGHTA, CDR2 FQGNSA. The V and J ends lost 6 bases and 6 bases, in that order; junction bases with no gene match: 20. The DNA of the CDR3 is TGTGCCAGCAGTGTAGCGTCCTTTGGGGCGGGAGGGCCCCAGACCCAGTACTTC. Amino acid sequence: CASSVASFGAGGPQTQYF.

This clone was recorded only once. In nucleotides, the CDR3 is TGTGCCACCAGCGGCCGTCCGGGCTGGGAGCAGTTCTTC. It encodes CATSGRPGWEQFF. The rearrangement uses TRBV15 and TRBJ2-1; D is uncertain. The CDR3 spans 13 residues. Between the trimmed V and J ends, which lost 5 bases and 10 bases, there was a span of 15 bases. Germline assignment: CDR1 LNHNV and CDR2 YYDKDF (reference sequence).

This clone has a handful of counts. This chain joins TRBV6-1 and TRBJ1-5; no definite D call. CDR3 length: 13 amino acids. CDR1 is MNHNS, CDR2 SASEGT, per germline. Trimming removed 6 bases from V and 1 base from J, with 7 bases in between. For the CDR3, the DNA is TGTGCCAGCAGCCCCGACAGCAATCAGCCCCAGCATTTT. Translated: CASSPDSNQPQHF.

This clone has more than one count but fewer than ten. The genes are TRBV11-2 and TRBJ2-7; 15 bases agree with TRBD2. Germline CDR1 and CDR2: SGHAT and FQNNGV. The CDR3 loop spans 15 amino acids. V was pared by 5 bases and J by 6 bases, with 5 bases of the junction left unmatched. The CDR3: CASSPPGLAGGEQYF. In DNA form, the CDR3 reads TGTGCCAGCAGCCCCCCGGGACTAGCGGGAGGCGAGCAGTACTTC.

This chain's CDR3 is CASSLGLAGYTGELFF. Written as DNA, the CDR3 is TGCGCCAGCAGCCTGGGACTAGCGGGATACACCGGGGAGCTGTTTTTT. The chain has TRBV4-1 and TRBJ2-2; 13 bases map to TRBD2. The CDR3 loop spans 16 amino acids. J lost 3 bases, V lost 4 bases, and 2 bases had no gene match. Germline CDR1 MGHRA, CDR2 YSYEKL.

The chain carries TRBV7-8 and TRBJ1-5, with D possibly being TRBD1 (5 bases). The CDR3 sequence is 15 residues long. CDR1 SGHVS and CDR2 FQNEAQ come from the germline V gene. The V end was cut by 5 bases, the J end by 1 base, with 12 bases between. CDR3 nucleotide sequence: TGTGCCAGCAGCGCCAGGGAGGGGAGCAATCAGCCCCAGCATTTT. It encodes CASSAREGSNQPQHF.

This sequence joins TRBV28 and TRBJ2-7, with 7 nucleotides matching TRBD1. Germline-derived CDR1 and CDR2 are MDHEN and SYDVKM. CDR3 length: 16 residues. V dropped 3 bases and J dropped 4; count of bases not matched to a gene: 12. The CDR3, as DNA: TGTGCCAGCAGTTTTCACGCGACAGGGACCCATTACGAGCAGTACTTC. Translated: CASSFHATGTHYEQYF.

The chain combines TRBV2 with TRBJ1-1, with 10 positions matching TRBD1. Losses at the gene ends were 2 bases for V and 4 bases for J; bases not matched to a gene: 7. Germline V lookup: CDR1 SNHLY, CDR2 FYNNEI. The CDR3 length is 16 residues. The CDR3 loop reads CASSESGQGGVTEAFF. DNA of the CDR3: TGTGCCAGCAGTGAATCTGGACAGGGGGGCGTCACTGAAGCTTTCTTT.